This T cell receptor beta chain derives from a study of T cells in Graves' hyperthyroidism and ophthalmopathy. RNA transcripts were the template for amplifying TCR beta CDR3 regions. A first-round RT-PCR of the TCR CDR3 used the HTBI primer set. Each CDR3 protein is one row after TCRdb ran MiXCR on the multiplex PCR reads. This table holds about 400,000 distinct CDR3 sequences, about 15% found once. This clonotype was recorded a few times. V dropped 7 bases and J dropped 7 bases, with 16 bases sitting between them. The CDR3 is 14 amino acids. In germline, CDR1 is MNHEY, CDR2 SMNVEV (reference sequence).

This TCR came from a man between 18 and 29 years old with Graves' ophthalmopathy. The chain has TRBV27 and TRBJ1-4; D gene ambiguous. The specimen was blood. The CDR3 is CASTPLAGVEKLFF. CDR3 sequence (DNA): TGTGCCAGCACTCCCTTAGCCGGGGTTGAAAAACTGTTTTTT.